The TCR beta chain under discussion was sequenced for a study of cytomegalovirus exposure and HLA in healthy donors listed by TCRdb under 2017. Broadly, across the study: A later analysis indicated that the 95 to 150 validation repertoires were generated on the platform also employed for the 700 or so repertoires of the first cohort. The study aimed to test whether signatures of past pathogen exposure could be identified by cataloging public T cell receptors. In addition to the first cohort of 500 to 850 subjects, a separate validation cohort of 100 to 150 different subjects was used. High-throughput TCR immunosequencing, statistical association of individual TCRs with disease status, and machine learning were combined to predict cytomegalovirus infection status.

In the germline V gene, CDR1 corresponds to SGHTS and CDR2 to YDEGEE. From the cysteine through the phenylalanine, the CDR3 covers 15 amino acids. Only the CDR3 DNA stays, 45 bases, in frame from base 1. V is cut back by 6 bases and J by 3 bases, with 9 bases in the junction unmatched. The donors were included in the validation cohort of 90 to 150 subjects, a group kept apart from the approximately 690-subject first cohort. Library preparation was by the immunoSEQ multiplex PCR assay. On the study's bioinformatics: To diagnose cytomegalovirus status from the catalog of TCR beta chain sequences, a statistical classification framework was built. This immuneACCESS table, as held by TCRdb, lists in-frame sequences with V and J called but not all clones. Of the missing ones, under half trace to an unresolved V gene in checked studies; the others have no known cause. The DNA was the basis for D and trimming; V, J and clone size are from that table. This sample comprises 180,000 or so clones, around nine tenths of them detected only once. Around 7.2% of the sample goes to the ten largest clones.

This clone occurred once. No antigen is known for it. No base-level quality is on record; no much larger clone is a single base apart. Overall results and qualifications from the work: The validation cohort had no HLA typing available for a later analysis, so co-occurrence within that cohort was assessed over all 120 repertoires. In a later analysis, TCRs clustered in the first cohort were found to also tend to co-occur in the 130 or so validation repertoires, with 94% of cluster scores above 0. The classifier was reported to diagnose cytomegalovirus status with high specificity and sensitivity in both the original cohort and the validation cohort. In the study, 150 to 200 TCR beta chains were listed as associated with cytomegalovirus. In vitro tests confirmed that a few of the cytomegalovirus-associated TCR beta chains recognize cytomegalovirus antigens. The authors suggested that the approach could potentially be extended to other disease states and immunological phenotypes. Across donors, most TCR sequences were observed very rarely, whereas some public TCRs were present in many individuals.

The clonotype was recovered from a man aged 25 to 40 in good health and CMV-seropositive. The specimen was PBMCs. The V and J genes are TRBV5-8 and TRBJ1-2; TRBD1 lines up with 9 middle nucleotides. CDR3 reads: CASNFGTGSHYGYTF. The sequenced DNA: TGTGCCAGCAATTTCGGGACAGGGTCCCACTATGGCTACACCTTC.